Sequencing of this TCR beta chain was carried out in a study of shared clonotypes between healthy human individuals. As regards this clone: Its antigen is not identified. Other DNA sequences from this sample encode an identical CDR3 as well.

Per sorted-subset replicate PCR, input was approximately 0.2 ug DNA, representing roughly 30,000 T cell genomes. Clones were sequenced by immunoSEQ multiplex PCR, and TCRdb holds only the in-frame ones, with some missing. The table shows hundreds of thousands of clones, with about 97% occurring only once. Study-level points and caveats: Estimated richness was generally greater in naive than memory subsets. Some clonotypes were shared by all four sorted-subset donors, while others were not shared. The non-shared ones had lower generation probabilities than the shared ones. Owing to a small donor count, the genetic and exposure-history diversity represented was limited.

The CDR3 sequence is 15 residues long. The junction had 11 bases not matched to a gene; V was cut back by 4 bases and J by 4 bases. The germline gives CDR1 SGDLS, CDR2 YYNGEE. This sequence originates from a man aged 30-40 years in good health. The sample was memory CD8+ T cells sorted from blood. Indicated subset: CD45RO+ cells pooled with CCR7-negative TemRA cells. V and J are TRBV9 and TRBJ2-7; 7 nucleotides align to TRBD1. The CDR3 coding sequence is TGTGCCAGCAGCACAGGACAGGCCCCAGTTTACGAGCAGTACTTC. Its translation is CASSTGQAPVYEQYF. The full variable domain, in which reference TRBV9 and TRBJ2-7 provide the parts outside the CDR3, is DSGVTQTPKHLITATGQRVTLRCSPRSGDLSVYWYQQSLDQGLQFLIQYYNGEERAKGNILERFSAQQFPDLHSELNLSSLELGDSALYFCASSTGQAPVYEQYFGPGTRLTVT.